Listed here is a single T cell receptor (beta chain). Germline V gene lookup returns CDR1 LNHDA and CDR2 SQIVND (reference sequence). V was trimmed by 6 bases and J by 6 bases, leaving 9 bases between them. The CDR3 spans 12 residues. The data derive from a study of blood T cells in healthy people across ages. Primed by a sample-barcoded 5' primer and a J-beta primer mix, a second PCR proceeded for 7 to 11 cycles. TCRdb ran MiXCR on the 5' RACE reads and lists one entry per CDR3 protein. Counted here are about 730,000 distinct CDR3 sequences, roughly 47% occurring once; the ten biggest clones make up 20% to 25%.

Material: blood. This receptor was obtained from a woman aged 55-69 years in good health. V is TRBV19 and J is TRBJ1-5; D not certain. CDR3 in amino acids: CASSPLSQPQHF. CDR3 nucleotide sequence: TGTGCCAGTAGCCCCCTAAGTCAGCCCCAGCATTTT.